The clone carrying this T cell receptor beta chain was seen just once. Its antigen remains unidentified. TCRdb processed the reads anew with MiXCR; each CDR3 protein has one entry. This sample has nearly 700,000 distinct CDR3 sequences, with 30% to 35% found just once. The CDR3 extends over 16 amino acids. The germline gives CDR1 KGHSH, CDR2 LQKENI. Deletions cut 3 bases from V and 3 bases from J, with 18 bases between. This specimen belongs to a study of T cell repertoires in cytomegalovirus infection. Study-wide background: Signatures in public TCR beta sequences pointed to both CMV infection and matching HLA type.

General study findings and limits: Dominant in the ex vivo response were TCR beta clonotypes restricted by HLA-C and specific for CMV.

The clonotype comes from a human donor in good health (CMV status not recorded). Some clones in this sample may be carry-over from other donors' samples. The chain employs TRBV18 and TRBJ2-7, with D maybe TRBD2 (5 bases). This specimen consisted of cultured PBMCs, obtained from culture after CMV antigen stimulation. Written as DNA, the CDR3 is TGTGCCAGCTCACCCATTGGACCTGGGCGGGTCTACGAGCAGTACTTC. This translates into CASSPIGPGRVYEQYF.